What follows is one TCR beta chain and its context. What it binds is unknown. The investigators amplified TCR beta CDR3 regions from RNA transcripts. HTBI primers were the set used in a first-round RT-PCR of the TCR CDR3. One entry per CDR3 protein results from TCRdb running MiXCR on the multiplex PCR reads. The sample has some 560,000 distinct CDR3 sequences; 15% to 19% are singletons. This entry comes from a study of T cells in Graves' hyperthyroidism and ophthalmopathy. The study's findings and limits: Researchers found most expanded thyroid clonotypes above 0.001 in blood as well.

Stability of Graves' hyperthyroidism was defined as absent ophthalmopathy progression within 18 months. Clinical symptoms, serum thyroxine and TRAb, thyroid ultrasound and orbital computed tomography were used for the diagnoses. CDR1 is GTSNPN and CDR2 is SVGIG in the germline V gene (reference sequence). The CDR3 has 13 residues. The V and J ends lost 8 bases and 8 bases, in that order; junction bases with no gene match: 10. The sequenced material came from blood. This sequence was found in a young woman with Graves' hyperthyroidism. This sequence joins TRBV30 and TRBJ1-1, with 11 bases fitting TRBD1. The CDR3 region is CAAGTGGVAEAFF. In DNA, the CDR3 is TGTGCCGCCGGGACAGGGGGTGTAGCGGAAGCTTTCTTT.